The rows below give T cell receptor beta chains drawn from one sample of a study of cytomegalovirus exposure and HLA in healthy donors. Measured with immunoSEQ multiplex PCR; TCRdb has only the in-frame clones, and not every one. This table holds about 140,000 clones, 73% found once. What was sequenced was PBMCs. These receptors all stem from a human donor in good health. Each CDR3 is given with its conserved first and last residue. The order of the fields is clone size, V gene, J gene, D gene, CDR3 DNA, CDR3 protein. The D gene is left open where the match is weak. The size entry is marked missing in some rows and otherwise reads once, few, many or a size class.

abundance: NA
v_gene: TRBV27
j_gene: TRBJ2-7
d_gene: NA
CDR3nt: TGTGCCAGCAGTCGAAGCAGGGCTTACGAGCAGTACTTC
CDR3aa: CASSRSRAYEQYF

abundance: NA
v_gene: TRBV28
j_gene: TRBJ2-3
d_gene: TRBD2
CDR3nt: TGTGCCAGCAGTTCCCCCGCTAGCGGGGGTGAGCCTAGCACAGATACGCAGTATTTT
CDR3aa: CASSSPASGGEPSTDTQYF

abundance: NA
v_gene: TRBV5-4
j_gene: TRBJ1-5
d_gene: NA
CDR3nt: TGTGCCAGCAGCTTCCGGGAGAATCAGCCCCAGCATTTT
CDR3aa: CASSFRENQPQHF

abundance: NA
v_gene: TRBV7-8
j_gene: TRBJ1-5
d_gene: NA
CDR3nt: TGTGCCAGCAGCTTAGAGGCAGGCCTATCGGCCCAGCATTTT
CDR3aa: CASSLEAGLSAQHF

abundance: NA
v_gene: TRBV5-6
j_gene: TRBJ2-7
d_gene: TRBD1
CDR3nt: TGTGCCAGCAGCTTGACAGGGGGCTACGAGCAGTACTTC
CDR3aa: CASSLTGGYEQYF

abundance: NA
v_gene: TRBV7-9
j_gene: TRBJ1-1
d_gene: NA
CDR3nt: TGTGCCAGCAGCTTAGCCCTCGGTAACACTGAAGCTTTCTTT
CDR3aa: CASSLALGNTEAFF

abundance: NA
v_gene: TRBV9
j_gene: TRBJ1-2
d_gene: TRBD1
CDR3nt: TGTGCCAGCAGCGTAGATAGGACAGGGACCTATGGCTACACCTTC
CDR3aa: CASSVDRTGTYGYTF

abundance: few
v_gene: TRBV6-6
j_gene: TRBJ2-7
d_gene: NA
CDR3nt: TGTGCCAGCAGTTCGTCCAGCCTCGAGGTCCACGAGCAGTACTTC
CDR3aa: CASSSSSLEVHEQYF

abundance: NA
v_gene: TRBV5-1
j_gene: TRBJ1-2
d_gene: TRBD1
CDR3nt: TGCGCCAGCAGCTTAGAACAGGGGGTAGTTGGCTACACCTTC
CDR3aa: CASSLEQGVVGYTF

abundance: NA
v_gene: TRBV7-3
j_gene: TRBJ1-1
d_gene: TRBD1
CDR3nt: TGTGCCAGCAGCTTGTCACAGGGGGGGACTGAAGCTTTCTTT
CDR3aa: CASSLSQGGTEAFF

abundance: NA
v_gene: TRBV5-1
j_gene: TRBJ1-6
d_gene: NA
CDR3nt: TGCGCCAGCAGCTTGGCCAATGATTCACCCCTCCACTTT
CDR3aa: CASSLANDSPLHF

abundance: NA
v_gene: TRBV9
j_gene: TRBJ1-1
d_gene: NA
CDR3nt: TGTGCCAGCAGCCCTCGGACAGATGAAGCTTTCTTT
CDR3aa: CASSPRTDEAFF

abundance: few
v_gene: TRBV2
j_gene: TRBJ1-4
d_gene: TRBD1
CDR3nt: TGTGCCAGCAGTGAGGGAATGGAGGGGGCTGGTGAAAAACTGTTTTTT
CDR3aa: CASSEGMEGAGEKLFF

abundance: NA
v_gene: TRBV5-4
j_gene: TRBJ2-2
d_gene: NA
CDR3nt: TGTGCCAGCACTGGGGGCCTGTGGCCGAACACCGGGGAGCTGTTTTTT
CDR3aa: CASTGGLWPNTGELFF

abundance: NA
v_gene: TRBV6-6
j_gene: TRBJ2-5
d_gene: TRBD2
CDR3nt: TGTGCCAGCAGTACCACAGCGGGGGGTCAAGAGACCCAGTACTTC
CDR3aa: CASSTTAGGQETQYF

abundance: once
v_gene: TRBV5-4
j_gene: TRBJ2-1
d_gene: NA
CDR3nt: TGTGCCAGCAGCTTGTCTTCCACTCCCCATGAGCAGTTCTTC
CDR3aa: CASSLSSTPHEQFF

abundance: once
v_gene: TRBV10-1
j_gene: TRBJ2-3
d_gene: TRBD1
CDR3nt: TGCGCCACCTCCGACAGGGGAGAACCCAGCACAGATACGCAGTATTTT
CDR3aa: CATSDRGEPSTDTQYF

abundance: NA
v_gene: TRBV13
j_gene: TRBJ2-1
d_gene: TRBD2
CDR3nt: TGTGCCAGCAGCTTAGAGCGGGACTCCTACAATGAGCAGTTCTTC
CDR3aa: CASSLERDSYNEQFF

abundance: NA
v_gene: TRBV2
j_gene: TRBJ2-5
d_gene: TRBD2
CDR3nt: TGTGCCAGCAGCGGACTAGCGGGGGCAGAGGAGACCCAGTACTTC
CDR3aa: CASSGLAGAEETQYF

abundance: NA
v_gene: TRBV11-1
j_gene: TRBJ2-1
d_gene: TRBD2
CDR3nt: TGTGCCAGCAGCATAAACCCTAGCGGGTACTCCTACAATGAGCAGTTCTTC
CDR3aa: CASSINPSGYSYNEQFF

abundance: NA
v_gene: TRBV15
j_gene: TRBJ1-1
d_gene: NA
CDR3nt: TGTGCCACCAGCAGAAGACAGTATTTGAACACTGAAGCTTTCTTT
CDR3aa: CATSRRQYLNTEAFF

abundance: NA
v_gene: TRBV7-9
j_gene: TRBJ1-2
d_gene: NA
CDR3nt: TGTGCCAGCAGCTTAGGGGGGGGGATCTATGGCTACACCTTC
CDR3aa: CASSLGGGIYGYTF

abundance: NA
v_gene: TRBV19
j_gene: TRBJ2-7
d_gene: NA
CDR3nt: TGTGCCAGTAGTATCGCCCACGGTCTCTCCTACGAGCAGTACTTC
CDR3aa: CASSIAHGLSYEQYF

abundance: few
v_gene: TRBV28
j_gene: TRBJ1-4
d_gene: TRBD1
CDR3nt: TGTGCCAGCAGTTTATGGGCAGGGGGTAATGAAAAACTGTTTTTT
CDR3aa: CASSLWAGGNEKLFF

abundance: NA
v_gene: TRBV5-1
j_gene: TRBJ1-2
d_gene: NA
CDR3nt: TGCGCCAGCAGCTTGGCCTCATCCGGGGGCTACACCTTC
CDR3aa: CASSLASSGGYTF

abundance: NA
v_gene: TRBV5-1
j_gene: TRBJ2-5
d_gene: NA
CDR3nt: TGCGCCAGCAGCTCTGTCGGGGGACAAGAGACCCAGTACTTC
CDR3aa: CASSSVGGQETQYF

abundance: NA
v_gene: TRBV28
j_gene: TRBJ1-2
d_gene: TRBD1
CDR3nt: TGTGCCAGCAGTTTACAGGGGGCTGTTGGCTATGGCTACACCTTC
CDR3aa: CASSLQGAVGYGYTF

abundance: NA
v_gene: TRBV27
j_gene: TRBJ1-1
d_gene: TRBD1
CDR3nt: TGTGCCAGCAGTTTCGGGACAGGGGTCACTGAAGCTTTCTTT
CDR3aa: CASSFGTGVTEAFF

abundance: NA
v_gene: TRBV5-5
j_gene: TRBJ2-3
d_gene: NA
CDR3nt: TGTGCCAGCAGCTTGCGTTTAGGAGGGGACACAGATACGCAGTATTTT
CDR3aa: CASSLRLGGDTDTQYF

abundance: NA
v_gene: TRBV5-1
j_gene: TRBJ1-6
d_gene: TRBD1
CDR3nt: TGCGCCAGCAGTAGGGGGACAGGGGGCTATAATTCACCCCTCCACTTT
CDR3aa: CASSRGTGGYNSPLHF

abundance: few
v_gene: TRBV5-1
j_gene: TRBJ1-2
d_gene: NA
CDR3nt: TGCGCCAGCAGCTTGGGCGGGGACTATGGCTACACCTTC
CDR3aa: CASSLGGDYGYTF

abundance: NA
v_gene: TRBV12-5
j_gene: TRBJ2-3
d_gene: NA
CDR3nt: TGTGCTAGTGGTTTGTCGTCATTAATCGTCAGGGGTCACACAGATACGCAGTATTTT
CDR3aa: CASGLSSLIVRGHTDTQYF

abundance: NA
v_gene: TRBV6-1
j_gene: TRBJ2-3
d_gene: NA
CDR3nt: TGTGCCAGTAACGGGGAAACTAGCACAGATACGCAGTATTTT
CDR3aa: CASNGETSTDTQYF

abundance: NA
v_gene: TRBV21-1
j_gene: TRBJ2-5
d_gene: NA
CDR3nt: TGTGCCAGCAGCAATCCTACCAAAAGCGGGGCGCACTCACAAGAGACCCAGTACTTC
CDR3aa: CASSNPTKSGAHSQETQYF

abundance: NA
v_gene: TRBV5-1
j_gene: TRBJ2-2
d_gene: NA
CDR3nt: TGCGCCAGCAGCTCCGGGACTTCCGGGGAGCTGTTTTTT
CDR3aa: CASSSGTSGELFF

abundance: NA
v_gene: TRBV2
j_gene: TRBJ1-5
d_gene: NA
CDR3nt: TGTGCCAGCAGTGGGACAAACTTCGATGGGCCCCAGCATTTT
CDR3aa: CASSGTNFDGPQHF

abundance: NA
v_gene: TRBV27
j_gene: TRBJ2-3
d_gene: NA
CDR3nt: TGTGCCAGCAGTTTAAGGGGCAGGACAGATACGCAGTATTTT
CDR3aa: CASSLRGRTDTQYF

abundance: NA
v_gene: TRBV14
j_gene: TRBJ2-7
d_gene: NA
CDR3nt: TGTGCCAGCAGCCCAAACTACTACGAGCAGTACTTC
CDR3aa: CASSPNYYEQYF

abundance: few
v_gene: TRBV7-9
j_gene: TRBJ1-4
d_gene: NA
CDR3nt: TGTGCCAGCAGCTTCGCAGGGTGGGCTAATGAAAAACTGTTTTTT
CDR3aa: CASSFAGWANEKLFF

abundance: NA
v_gene: TRBV7-9
j_gene: TRBJ2-6
d_gene: NA
CDR3nt: TGTGCCAGCAGCTTAGTCCCCCGGGCTGGGGCCAACGTCCTGACTTTC
CDR3aa: CASSLVPRAGANVLTF

abundance: NA
v_gene: TRBV6-1
j_gene: TRBJ2-3
d_gene: TRBD2
CDR3nt: TGTGCCAGCAGTGAAATTAGACTAGCGGCTAGCACAGATACGCAGTATTTT
CDR3aa: CASSEIRLAASTDTQYF

abundance: NA
v_gene: TRBV27
j_gene: TRBJ2-5
d_gene: NA
CDR3nt: TGTGCCAGCAGTTTTGGAGGGGTCGGAGAGACCCAGTACTTC
CDR3aa: CASSFGGVGETQYF

abundance: NA
v_gene: TRBV5-4
j_gene: TRBJ2-3
d_gene: TRBD2
CDR3nt: TGTGCCAGCAGCTTTTTTCCGGGAGGGCCTACAGATACGCAGTATTTT
CDR3aa: CASSFFPGGPTDTQYF

abundance: NA
v_gene: TRBV10-1
j_gene: TRBJ2-5
d_gene: NA
CDR3nt: TGCGCCAGCAGTGCATACTCCGGAGAGACCCAGTACTTC
CDR3aa: CASSAYSGETQYF

abundance: NA
v_gene: TRBV2
j_gene: TRBJ2-7
d_gene: NA
CDR3nt: TGTGCCAGCAGTGAAGACTGGGGCCTGTCCTACGAGCAGTACTTC
CDR3aa: CASSEDWGLSYEQYF

abundance: once
v_gene: TRBV5-5
j_gene: TRBJ1-6
d_gene: NA
CDR3nt: TGTGCCAGCAGCTTGGACTGGACAGAAAATTCACCCCTCCACTTT
CDR3aa: CASSLDWTENSPLHF

abundance: NA
v_gene: TRBV6-5
j_gene: TRBJ2-1
d_gene: TRBD2
CDR3nt: TGTGCCAGCAGTAATAAGCGGGAGCGGGGCCATGAGCAGTTCTTC
CDR3aa: CASSNKRERGHEQFF

abundance: few
v_gene: TRBV4-1
j_gene: TRBJ2-1
d_gene: TRBD1
CDR3nt: TGCGCCAGCAGCCTCGGGACAGGGGGCGTCTATGAGCAGTTCTTC
CDR3aa: CASSLGTGGVYEQFF

abundance: NA
v_gene: TRBV4-1
j_gene: TRBJ1-1
d_gene: NA
CDR3nt: TGCGCCAGCAGCCAAGAGAACATGAACACTGAAGCTTTCTTT
CDR3aa: CASSQENMNTEAFF

abundance: once
v_gene: TRBV19
j_gene: TRBJ2-4
d_gene: TRBD2
CDR3nt: TGTGCCAGTAGTACCACTAGCGGGACTCCGAACATTCAGTACTTC
CDR3aa: CASSTTSGTPNIQYF

abundance: NA
v_gene: TRBV5-5
j_gene: TRBJ2-5
d_gene: NA
CDR3nt: TGTGCCAGCAGCTACGACACACAACAAGAGACCCAGTACTTC
CDR3aa: CASSYDTQQETQYF

abundance: NA
v_gene: TRBV6-1
j_gene: TRBJ2-1
d_gene: TRBD1
CDR3nt: TGTGCCGGAAACTCCGGGACAGGGTTTGATGAGCAGTTCTTC
CDR3aa: CAGNSGTGFDEQFF

abundance: NA
v_gene: TRBV6-4
j_gene: TRBJ2-3
d_gene: TRBD2
CDR3nt: TGTGCCAGCAGTGTTACTAGCGGGAGCGATACGCAGTATTTT
CDR3aa: CASSVTSGSDTQYF

abundance: NA
v_gene: TRBV29-1
j_gene: TRBJ1-1
d_gene: TRBD1
CDR3nt: TGCAGCTTCGACAGGGGGGCTTTCTTT
CDR3aa: CSFDRGAFF

abundance: NA
v_gene: TRBV29-1
j_gene: TRBJ2-3
d_gene: NA
CDR3nt: TGCAGCGTTTCCACTAGTACAGATACGCAGTATTTT
CDR3aa: CSVSTSTDTQYF

abundance: NA
v_gene: TRBV18
j_gene: TRBJ1-3
d_gene: TRBD1
CDR3nt: TGTGCCAGCTCACCGAGCCGGACAGGAGGAAACACCATATATTTT
CDR3aa: CASSPSRTGGNTIYF